This TCR beta chain was sequenced in a study of shared clonotypes between healthy human individuals. Study context: Contributing individuals were two females and three males aged 18 to 49.

Germline V gene lookup returns CDR1 SNHLY and CDR2 FYNNEI. Unmatched junction bases numbered 8, after V lost 6 bases and J lost 4 bases. The CDR3 contains 14 residues. Recent acute infections and vaccinations were absent in the healthy HIV-negative adult donors. Each subset's genomic DNA was split evenly across several immunoSEQ plates. Libraries were prepared by immunoSEQ multiplex PCR; TCRdb keeps only in-frame clonotypes and omits some of them. The sample gives 500,000 to 650,000 clones, about 80% of which show up once; approximately 12% is in the top ten. This rearrangement joins TRBV2 to TRBJ2-7; 8 nucleotides line up with TRBD2. Sequencing was performed on PBMCs. The clonotype was recovered from a woman between 40 and 55 years old in good health. Some clones in this sample may be carry-over from other donors' samples. CDR3 sequence reads: CASSDGRGGYEQYF. As DNA, the CDR3 is TGTGCCAGCAGCGACGGGAGGGGAGGATACGAGCAGTACTTC.